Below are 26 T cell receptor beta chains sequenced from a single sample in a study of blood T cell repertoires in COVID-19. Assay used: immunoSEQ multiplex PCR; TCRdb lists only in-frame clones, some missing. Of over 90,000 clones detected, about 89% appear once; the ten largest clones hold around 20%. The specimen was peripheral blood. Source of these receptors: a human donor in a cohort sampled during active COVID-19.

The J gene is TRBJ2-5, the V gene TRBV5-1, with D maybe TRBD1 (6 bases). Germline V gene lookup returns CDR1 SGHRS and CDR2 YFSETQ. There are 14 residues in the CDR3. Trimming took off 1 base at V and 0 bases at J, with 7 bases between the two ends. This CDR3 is CASSLRDNQETQYF. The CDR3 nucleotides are TGCGCCAGCAGCTTGAGGGACAACCAAGAGACCCAGTACTTC.

The CDR3 DNA is TGTGCCAGCAGCCGCGGACTAGCTTCGACCGGGGAGCTGTTTTTT. This gives the protein CASSRGLASTGELFF. The gene calls are TRBV5-4 and TRBJ2-2; 8 bases agree with TRBD2. The trim removed 4 bases at V and 5 bases at J, leaving 7 bases unmatched. The length of the CDR3 is 15 residues. Per germline, CDR1 SGHNT and CDR2 YYREEE (reference sequence).

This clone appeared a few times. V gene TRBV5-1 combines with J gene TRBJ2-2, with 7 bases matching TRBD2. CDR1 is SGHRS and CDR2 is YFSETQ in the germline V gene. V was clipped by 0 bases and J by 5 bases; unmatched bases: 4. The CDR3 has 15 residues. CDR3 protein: CASSLDGTKTGELFF. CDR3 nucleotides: TGCGCCAGCAGCTTGGACGGGACTAAAACCGGGGAGCTGTTTTTT.

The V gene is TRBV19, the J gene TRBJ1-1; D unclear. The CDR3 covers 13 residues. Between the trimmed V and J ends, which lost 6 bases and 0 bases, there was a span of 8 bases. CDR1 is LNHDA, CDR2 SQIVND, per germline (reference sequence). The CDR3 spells CASSPQLNTEAFF. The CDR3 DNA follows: TGTGCCAGTAGCCCCCAGTTGAACACTGAAGCTTTCTTT.

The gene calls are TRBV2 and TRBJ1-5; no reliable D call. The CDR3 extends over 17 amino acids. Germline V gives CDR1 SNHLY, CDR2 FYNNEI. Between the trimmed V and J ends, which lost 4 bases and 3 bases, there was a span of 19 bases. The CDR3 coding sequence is TGTGCCAGCAGTGTGTGGGCGCCCAGAAGTACCAATCAGCCCCAGCATTTT. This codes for CASSVWAPRSTNQPQHF.

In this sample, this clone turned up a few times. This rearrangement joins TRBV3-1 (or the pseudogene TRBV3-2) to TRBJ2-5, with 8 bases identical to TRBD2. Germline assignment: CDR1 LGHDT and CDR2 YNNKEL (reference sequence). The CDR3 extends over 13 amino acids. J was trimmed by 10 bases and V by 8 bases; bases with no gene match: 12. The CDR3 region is CASSPTRGADQYF. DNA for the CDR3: TGTGCCAGCTCACCCACGCGGGGGGCAGACCAGTACTTC.

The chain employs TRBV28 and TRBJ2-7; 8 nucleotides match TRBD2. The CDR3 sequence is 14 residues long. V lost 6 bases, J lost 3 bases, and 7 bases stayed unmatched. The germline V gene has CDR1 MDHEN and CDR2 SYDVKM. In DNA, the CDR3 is TGTGCCAGCAGAGGAAGCGGGAGTAGCTACGAGCAGTACTTC. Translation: CASRGSGSSYEQYF.

The CDR3 region is CASSLLRSSYEQYF. The CDR3 DNA follows: TGTGCCAGCAGCTTACTAAGGAGCTCCTACGAGCAGTACTTC. The genes are TRBV7-8 and TRBJ2-7, with unresolved D. V gave up 2 bases and J gave up 0 bases, with 8 bases separating them. CDR1 SGHVS and CDR2 FQNEAQ come from the germline V gene. CDR3 length equals 14 residues.

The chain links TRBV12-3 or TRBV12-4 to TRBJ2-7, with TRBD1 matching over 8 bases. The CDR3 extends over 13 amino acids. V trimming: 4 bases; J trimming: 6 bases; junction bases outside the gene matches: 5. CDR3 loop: CASSSWTGSEQYF. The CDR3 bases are TGTGCCAGCAGTTCCTGGACAGGGAGCGAGCAGTACTTC.

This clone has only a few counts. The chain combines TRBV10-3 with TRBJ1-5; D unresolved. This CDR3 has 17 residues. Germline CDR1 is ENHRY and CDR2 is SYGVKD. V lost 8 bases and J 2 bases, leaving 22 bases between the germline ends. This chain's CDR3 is CAISPERVWAGNQPQHF. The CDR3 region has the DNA TGTGCCATCTCACCGGAGAGGGTCTGGGCTGGCAATCAGCCCCAGCATTTT.

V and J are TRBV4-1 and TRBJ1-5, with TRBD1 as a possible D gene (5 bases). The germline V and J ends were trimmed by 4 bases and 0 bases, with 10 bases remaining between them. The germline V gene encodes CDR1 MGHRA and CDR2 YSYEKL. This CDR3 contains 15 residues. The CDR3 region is CASSLRDVSNQPQHF. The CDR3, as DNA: TGCGCCAGCAGCCTGCGGGACGTTAGCAATCAGCCCCAGCATTTT.

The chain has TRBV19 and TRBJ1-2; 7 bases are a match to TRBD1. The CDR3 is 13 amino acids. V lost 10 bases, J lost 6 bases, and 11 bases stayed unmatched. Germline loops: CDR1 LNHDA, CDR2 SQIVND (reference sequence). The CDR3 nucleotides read TGTGCCATCACGGACAGGTTCGGAAATGGCTACACCTTC. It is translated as CAITDRFGNGYTF.

The CDR3 DNA reads TGTGCCAGCAGCACGGGGAGGGACACTGAAGCTTTCTTT. It is translated as CASSTGRDTEAFF. The chain uses TRBV11-2 and TRBJ1-1; D unclear. Germline loops: CDR1 SGHAT, CDR2 FQNNGV. CDR3 length: 13 residues. Trimming cost V 5 bases and J 3 bases, with 10 bases left between them.

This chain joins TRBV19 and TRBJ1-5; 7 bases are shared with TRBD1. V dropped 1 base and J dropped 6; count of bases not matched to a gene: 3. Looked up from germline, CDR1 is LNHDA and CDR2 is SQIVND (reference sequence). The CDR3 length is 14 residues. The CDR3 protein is CASSIGQGGQPQHF. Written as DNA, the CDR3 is TGTGCCAGTAGTATAGGACAGGGAGGTCAGCCCCAGCATTTT. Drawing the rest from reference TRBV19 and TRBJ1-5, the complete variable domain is DGGITQSPKYLFRKEGQNVTLSCEQNLNHDAMYWYRQDPGQGLRLIYYSQIVNDFQKGDIAEGYSVSREKKESFPLTVTSAQKNPTAFYLCASSIGQGGQPQHFGDGTRLSIL.

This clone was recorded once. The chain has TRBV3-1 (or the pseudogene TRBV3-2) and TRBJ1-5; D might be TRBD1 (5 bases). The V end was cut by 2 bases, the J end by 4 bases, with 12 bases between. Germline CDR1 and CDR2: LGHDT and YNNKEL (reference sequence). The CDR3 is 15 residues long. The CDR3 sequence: CASSQSGSPNQPQHF. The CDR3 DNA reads TGTGCCAGCAGCCAATCAGGGTCCCCAAATCAGCCCCAGCATTTT.

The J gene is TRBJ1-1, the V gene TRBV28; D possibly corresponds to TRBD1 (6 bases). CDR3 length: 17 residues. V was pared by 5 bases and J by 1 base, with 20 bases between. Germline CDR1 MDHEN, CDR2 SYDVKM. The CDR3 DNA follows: TGTGCCAGCAGTCCCACGGGCGGGGGGCTGGGGAACACTGAAGCTTTCTTT. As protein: CASSPTGGGLGNTEAFF.

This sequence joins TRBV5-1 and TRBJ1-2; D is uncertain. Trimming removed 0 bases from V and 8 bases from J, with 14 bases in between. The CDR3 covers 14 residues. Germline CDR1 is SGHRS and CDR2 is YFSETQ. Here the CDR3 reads CASSLESTAGGYTF. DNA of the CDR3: TGCGCCAGCAGCTTGGAGTCCACAGCTGGGGGCTACACCTTC.

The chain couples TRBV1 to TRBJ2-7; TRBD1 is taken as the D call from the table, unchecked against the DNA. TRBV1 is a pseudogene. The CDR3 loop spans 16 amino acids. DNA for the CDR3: TGCACCAGCAGCCAAGACAATGAGACAGGAGCCTACGAGCAGTACTTC. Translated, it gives CTSSQDNETGAYEQYF.

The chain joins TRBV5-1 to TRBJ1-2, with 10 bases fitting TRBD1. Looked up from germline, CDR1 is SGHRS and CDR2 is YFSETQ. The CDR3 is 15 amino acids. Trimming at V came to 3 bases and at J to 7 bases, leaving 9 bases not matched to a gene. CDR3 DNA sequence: TGCGCCAGCAGCTCGACCGGGACAGGGGATTCTGGCTACACCTTC. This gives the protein CASSSTGTGDSGYTF.

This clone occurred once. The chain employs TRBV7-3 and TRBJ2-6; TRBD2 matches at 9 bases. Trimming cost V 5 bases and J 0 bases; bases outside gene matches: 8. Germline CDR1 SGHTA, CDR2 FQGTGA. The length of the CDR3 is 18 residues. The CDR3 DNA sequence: TGTGCCAGCAGCCCCCAAGCGGGAGGTCTCTCTGGGGCCAACGTCCTGACTTTC. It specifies CASSPQAGGLSGANVLTF.

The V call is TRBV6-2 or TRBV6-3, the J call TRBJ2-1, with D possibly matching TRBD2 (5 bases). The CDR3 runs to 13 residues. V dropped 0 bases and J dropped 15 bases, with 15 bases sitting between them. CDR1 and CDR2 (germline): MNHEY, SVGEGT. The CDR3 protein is CASSYSPSRGRFF. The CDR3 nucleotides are TGTGCCAGCAGTTACTCGCCGAGCCGGGGTCGGTTCTTC.

Written as DNA, the CDR3 is TGCAGCGTTGGGTCGGGTGCGGGAGGGCAAGAGACCCAGTACTTC. Amino acid sequence: CSVGSGAGGQETQYF. V and J are TRBV29-1 and TRBJ2-5, with 9 bases that match TRBD2. In germline, CDR1 is SQVTM, CDR2 ANQGSEA. The CDR3 has 15 residues. The trim removed 4 bases at V and 2 bases at J, leaving 8 bases unmatched.

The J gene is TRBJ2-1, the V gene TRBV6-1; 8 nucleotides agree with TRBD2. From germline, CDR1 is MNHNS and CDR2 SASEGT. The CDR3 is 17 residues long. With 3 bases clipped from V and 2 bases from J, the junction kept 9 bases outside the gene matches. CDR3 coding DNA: TGTGCCAGCAGTGACCCTAAGCGGGAGTCCCCCTACAATGAGCAGTTCTTC. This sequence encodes CASSDPKRESPYNEQFF.

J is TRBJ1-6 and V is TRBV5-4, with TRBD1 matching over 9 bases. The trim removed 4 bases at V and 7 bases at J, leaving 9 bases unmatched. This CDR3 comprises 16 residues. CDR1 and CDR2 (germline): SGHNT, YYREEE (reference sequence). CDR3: CASSEYRGQFNSPLHF. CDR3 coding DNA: TGTGCCAGCAGCGAATACAGGGGGCAGTTCAATTCACCCCTCCACTTT.

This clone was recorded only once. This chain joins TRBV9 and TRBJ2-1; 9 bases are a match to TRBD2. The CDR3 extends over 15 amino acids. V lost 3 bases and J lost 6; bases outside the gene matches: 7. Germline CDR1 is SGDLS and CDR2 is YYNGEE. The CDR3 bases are TGTGCCAGCAGCGGTAGCGGGAGTGAAATCAATGAGCAGTTCTTC. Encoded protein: CASSGSGSEINEQFF.

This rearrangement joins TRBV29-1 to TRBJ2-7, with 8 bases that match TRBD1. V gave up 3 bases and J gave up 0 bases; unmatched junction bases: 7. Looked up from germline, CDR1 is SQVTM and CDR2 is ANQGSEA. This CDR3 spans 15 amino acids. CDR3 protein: CSVEFRDRNSYEQYF. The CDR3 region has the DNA TGCAGCGTTGAGTTTCGGGACAGGAACTCCTACGAGCAGTACTTC.